This is a list of T cell receptor beta chains from one sample in a study of regulatory T cells in long-lasting Graves disease. TCRdb reprocessed the multiplex PCR reads with MiXCR, giving one entry per CDR3 protein. The table records 310,000 or so distinct CDR3 sequences, 22% of them present only once. The source material was peripheral blood mononuclear cells (PBMCs), sampled when the disease was refractory, from a patient treated with antithyroid drugs. The receptors were gathered from a female donor with Graves disease. CDR3s include the opening cysteine and the closing phenylalanine or tryptophan. The D gene is left open where the match is weak. Not all rows give a size; the values are once, few, many and, for expanded clones, a class.

D: -; size: -; J: TRBJ2-7; V: TRBV12-3/TRBV12-4; CDR3: CASSLWVSPTYEQYF; DNA: TGTGCCAGCAGTTTGTGGGTTAGCCCTACCTACGAGCAGTACTTC
D: -; size: many; J: TRBJ1-5; V: TRBV28; CDR3: CASSSGGAGDQPQHF; DNA: TGTGCCAGCAGTTCCGGGGGGGCGGGAGATCAGCCCCAGCATTTT
D: -; size: -; J: TRBJ1-6; V: TRBV28; CDR3: CATSLIAGANSPLHF; DNA: TGTGCCACCAGTTTAATCGCAGGGGCAAATTCACCCCTCCACTTT
D: -; size: few; J: TRBJ1-6; V: TRBV27; CDR3: CASSFDSSYNSPLHF; DNA: TGTGCCAGCAGTTTCGACAGCTCCTATAATTCACCCCTCCACTTT
D: TRBD1; size: few; J: TRBJ2-7; V: TRBV18; CDR3: CASSPGTDPGSYEQYF; DNA: TGTGCCAGCTCACCTGGGACAGACCCTGGTTCCTACGAGCAGTACTTC
D: -; size: -; J: TRBJ2-2; V: TRBV20-1; CDR3: CSANRNTGELFF; DNA: TGCAGTGCTAACAGGAACACCGGGGAGCTGTTTTTT
D: -; size: few; J: TRBJ1-4; V: TRBV6-1; CDR3: CATGQRNEKLFF; DNA: TGTGCCACAGGACAGCGCAATGAAAAACTGTTTTTT
D: -; size: few; J: TRBJ1-1; V: TRBV5-8; CDR3: CASSLWSTEAFF; DNA: TGTGCCAGCAGCTTGTGGAGCACTGAAGCTTTCTTT
D: TRBD1; size: many; J: TRBJ1-2; V: TRBV29-1; CDR3: CSIGQGATGYTF; DNA: TGCAGCATCGGACAGGGGGCGACGGGCTACACCTTC
D: -; size: -; J: TRBJ1-1; V: TRBV4-3; CDR3: CASSQDLCRTPENTEAFF; DNA: TGCGCCAGCAGCCAAGATTTGTGCAGGACCCCCGAAAACACTGAAGCTTTCTTT
D: TRBD2; size: many; J: TRBJ2-7; V: TRBV3-1; CDR3: CASSQVTSGSSDEQYF; DNA: TGTGCCAGCAGCCAAGTGACTAGCGGGAGCTCGGACGAGCAGTACTTC
D: TRBD1; size: few; J: TRBJ1-2; V: TRBV10-3; CDR3: CASTLGQGFGYGYTF; DNA: TGTGCCTCTACCCTGGGACAGGGGTTTGGCTATGGCTACACCTTC
D: TRBD1; size: few; J: TRBJ1-4; V: TRBV30; CDR3: CAWSVQGAISNEKLFF; DNA: TGTGCCTGGAGTGTACAGGGGGCGATCTCTAATGAAAAACTGTTTTTT
D: -; size: few; J: TRBJ2-7; V: TRBV7-9; CDR3: CASSLTGTDAYEQYF; DNA: TGTGCCAGCAGCCTCACCGGGACGGATGCCTACGAGCAGTACTTC
D: -; size: many; J: TRBJ2-5; V: TRBV30; CDR3: CAWARETQYF; DNA: TGTGCCTGGGCAAGAGAGACCCAGTACTTC
D: TRBD1; size: few; J: TRBJ2-7; V: TRBV28; CDR3: CASSRTTGGKYEQYF; DNA: TGTGCCAGCAGTCGTACAACAGGGGGAAAGTACGAGCAGTACTTC
D: -; size: few; J: TRBJ2-7; V: TRBV9; CDR3: CASSAWDGAYEQYF; DNA: TGTGCCAGCAGCGCCTGGGACGGAGCCTACGAGCAGTACTTC
D: -; size: -; J: TRBJ1-1; V: TRBV7-2; CDR3: CASSFITENTEAFF; DNA: TGTGCCAGCAGCTTTATTACAGAGAACACTGAAGCTTTCTTT